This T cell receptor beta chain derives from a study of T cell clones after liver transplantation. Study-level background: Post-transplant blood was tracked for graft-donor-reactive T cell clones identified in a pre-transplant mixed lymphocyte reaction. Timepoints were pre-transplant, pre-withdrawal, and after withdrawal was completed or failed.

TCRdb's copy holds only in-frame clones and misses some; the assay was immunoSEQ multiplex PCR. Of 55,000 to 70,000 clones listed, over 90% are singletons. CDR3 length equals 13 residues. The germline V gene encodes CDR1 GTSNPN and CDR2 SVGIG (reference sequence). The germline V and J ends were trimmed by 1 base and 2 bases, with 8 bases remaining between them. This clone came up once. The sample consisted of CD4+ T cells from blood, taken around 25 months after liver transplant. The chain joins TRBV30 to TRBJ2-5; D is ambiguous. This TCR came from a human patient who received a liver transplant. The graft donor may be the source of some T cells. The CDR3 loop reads CAWSDQVQETQYF. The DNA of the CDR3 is TGTGCCTGGAGTGACCAGGTGCAAGAGACCCAGTACTTC.